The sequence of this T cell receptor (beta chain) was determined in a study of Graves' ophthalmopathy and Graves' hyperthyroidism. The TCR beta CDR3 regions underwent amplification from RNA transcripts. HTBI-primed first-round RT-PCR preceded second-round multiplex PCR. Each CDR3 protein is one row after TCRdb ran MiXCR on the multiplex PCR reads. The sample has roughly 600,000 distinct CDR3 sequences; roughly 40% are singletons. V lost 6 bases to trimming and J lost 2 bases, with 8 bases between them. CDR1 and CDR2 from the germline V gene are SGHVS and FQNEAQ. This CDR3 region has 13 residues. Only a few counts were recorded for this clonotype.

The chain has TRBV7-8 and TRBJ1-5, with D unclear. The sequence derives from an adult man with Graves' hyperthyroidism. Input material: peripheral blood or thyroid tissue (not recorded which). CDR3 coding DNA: TGTGCCAGCAGTTTACCCGGCAATCAGCCCCAGCATTTT. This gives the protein CASSLPGNQPQHF.